The 24 T cell receptor beta chains reported below all come from one sample, sequenced in a study of T-cell reconstitution after alpha-beta-depleted transplantation in children. Unique molecular identifiers were built into the TCRbeta library. MiXCR, run by TCRdb on the PCR reads, gives a single entry per CDR3 protein. This sample has about 480,000 distinct CDR3 sequences; 9.5% to 15% occur once, and the top ten carry about 5.4%. The specimen was PBMCs from the stem cell graft donor, collected from the stem cell graft. The receptors originated from a human donor who donated a stem cell graft to a child with combined immunodeficiency.

The chain is built from TRBV20-1 and TRBJ1-1, with TRBD1 matching over 9 bases. CDR3 size: 12 residues. Germline V gene data show CDR1 as DFQATT and CDR2 as SNEGSKA (reference sequence). With V trimmed by 7 bases and J by 5 bases, 5 bases remained unmatched. The DNA for the CDR3 is TGCAGTGTACAGGGGGCGCGGACTGAAGCTTTCTTT. It specifies CSVQGARTEAFF.

This clonotype was counted at least ten times. The chain employs TRBV7-9 and TRBJ2-1, with 12 bases aligning to TRBD2. Germline V gene data show CDR1 as SEHNR and CDR2 as FQNEAQ (reference sequence). The junction had 7 bases not matched to a gene; V was cut back by 5 bases and J by 5 bases. This CDR3 is built from 16 residues. The chain's CDR3 is CASSLLAGGPNNEQFF. In DNA, the CDR3 is TGTGCCAGCAGCCTGCTAGCGGGAGGGCCAAACAATGAGCAGTTCTTC.

The chain couples TRBV12-3 or TRBV12-4 to TRBJ2-1; tentatively, D is TRBD2 (5 bases). The V end was cut by 3 bases, the J end by 0 bases, with 15 bases between. The CDR3 is 17 residues long. The CDR3 is CASSLGWRVSSYNEQFF. In DNA, the CDR3 is TGTGCCAGCAGTTTGGGCTGGCGGGTAAGCTCCTACAATGAGCAGTTCTTC.

This clonotype showed up just a few times. This sequence joins TRBV2 and TRBJ1-1, with D possibly TRBD1 on 6 matching bases. The germline V and J ends were trimmed by 5 bases and 2 bases, with 12 bases remaining between them. Germline V lookup: CDR1 SNHLY, CDR2 FYNNEI. The CDR3 is made up of 14 amino acids. The CDR3 region has the DNA TGTGCCAGCAGTCTCCGACAGGACAACACTGAAGCTTTCTTT. Its translation is CASSLRQDNTEAFF.

This chain connects TRBV11-2 to TRBJ2-4; D unresolved. The CDR3 covers 13 residues. Germline CDR1 SGHAT, CDR2 FQNNGV. The V and J ends lost 0 bases and 7 bases respectively, with 7 bases between them. The CDR3: CASSLEGNNIQYF. In DNA, the CDR3 is TGTGCCAGCAGCTTAGAGGGGAACAACATTCAGTACTTC.

This chain uses TRBV7-9 with TRBJ2-1; the D is unclear. The germline gives CDR1 SEHNR, CDR2 FQNEAQ (reference sequence). V dropped 1 base and J dropped 15 bases, with 16 bases sitting between them. The CDR3 has 13 amino acids. CDR3 amino acids: CASSLDPRKQRFF. The CDR3 nucleotides are TGTGCCAGCAGCTTAGACCCGAGAAAGCAGCGGTTCTTC. The whole variable domain, filled in from reference TRBV7-9 and TRBJ2-1, reads DTGVSQNPRHKITKRGQNVTFRCDPISEHNRLYWYRQTLGQGPEFLTYFQNEAQLEKSRLLSDRFSAERPKGSFSTLEIQRTEQGDSAMYLCASSLDPRKQRFFGPGTRLTVL.

The genes are TRBV5-6 and TRBJ1-2; D uncertain. The germline CDR1 and CDR2 sequences are SGHDT and YYEEEE. The V end lost 0 bases, the J end lost 2 bases, and 8 bases lay between the germline ends. This CDR3 spans 14 amino acids. The CDR3 reads CASSLVEGNYGYTF. CDR3 DNA: TGTGCCAGCAGCTTGGTGGAGGGAAACTATGGCTACACCTTC.

This clonotype was seen ten or more times. The rearrangement uses TRBV11-2 and TRBJ2-7; D not certain. CDR1 and CDR2 from the germline V gene are SGHAT and FQNNGV. CDR3 length: 12 residues. The germline V and J ends were trimmed by 7 bases and 5 bases, with 12 bases remaining between them. CDR3 loop: CASTPFTNEQYF. The CDR3 DNA is TGTGCCAGCACCCCTTTTACTAACGAGCAGTACTTC.

The gene calls are TRBV5-1 and TRBJ1-2; no firm D call. This CDR3 has 13 residues. V lost 0 bases, J lost 6 bases, and 9 bases lay in between. CDR1 is SGHRS and CDR2 is YFSETQ in the germline V gene. The CDR3 loop reads CASSLDPENGYTF. DNA of the CDR3: TGCGCCAGCAGCTTGGACCCGGAGAATGGCTACACCTTC.

The chain employs TRBV4-1 and TRBJ2-1; TRBD2 matches at 14 bases. CDR3 length: 19 amino acids. J gave up 2 bases and V 1 base, and 7 bases lay outside the gene matches. Germline V lookup: CDR1 MGHRA, CDR2 YSYEKL. CDR3 DNA sequence: TGCGCCAGCAGCCAAGGACCGGGACTAGCGGGGGCTACCTACAATGAGCAGTTCTTC. It specifies CASSQGPGLAGATYNEQFF.

The chain links TRBV12-3 or TRBV12-4 to TRBJ2-1; 7 bases line up with TRBD2. The CDR3 has 17 amino acids. The V gene end was trimmed by 4 bases and the J gene end by 0 bases; junction bases not matched to a gene: 9. DNA of the CDR3: TGTGCCAGCAGTTCCCGCTGGGGGGGTAGCTCCTACAATGAGCAGTTCTTC. The encoded protein is CASSSRWGGSSYNEQFF.

This clonotype was picked up many times. The chain joins TRBV12-3 or TRBV12-4 to TRBJ2-7, with D unresolved. V was cut by 5 bases and J by 7 bases, with 12 bases left in between. The CDR3 spans 12 residues. The CDR3 region has the DNA TGTGCCAGCAGTCCCGGGCATGGGGAGCAGTACTTC. As protein: CASSPGHGEQYF.

The sample holds a few counts of this clonotype. The chain combines TRBV10-3 with TRBJ2-7, with D possibly matching TRBD1 (6 bases). Trimming cost V 4 bases and J 2 bases, with 9 bases left between them. Germline V gene sequence: CDR1 ENHRY, CDR2 SYGVKD. The CDR3 consists of 13 residues. This CDR3 is CAISGGGTYEQYF. In DNA, the CDR3 is TGTGCCATCAGTGGAGGGGGAACCTACGAGCAGTACTTC.

In this sample, this clonotype turned up many times. The V and J genes are TRBV5-6 and TRBJ2-7, with D possibly being TRBD2 (6 bases). Germline V gene data show CDR1 as SGHDT and CDR2 as YYEEEE. CDR3 length: 17 residues. V lost 4 bases and J 0 bases, leaving 20 bases between the germline ends. The CDR3 loop reads CASSGYTGTESSYEQYF. DNA for the CDR3: TGTGCCAGCAGCGGATACACCGGGACTGAGAGCTCCTACGAGCAGTACTTC.

This clonotype has only a few counts. The chain links TRBV27 to TRBJ2-3; 12 nucleotides line up with TRBD2. The V segment lost 1 base and the J segment 1 base; nucleotides outside the gene matches: 6. This CDR3 has 18 amino acids. Germline lookup yields CDR1 MNHEY and CDR2 SMNVEV (reference sequence). The CDR3 DNA is TGTGCCAGCAGTTTATTGAGGGCTAGCGGGGGGGGCACAGATACGCAGTATTTT. It specifies CASSLLRASGGGTDTQYF.

This clonotype appeared many times. The V call is TRBV6-4, the J call TRBJ2-3; D may correspond to TRBD1 or TRBD2 (5 bases each). Germline CDR1 is MRHNA and CDR2 is SNTAGT. The CDR3 length is 15 residues. The V end lost 4 bases, the J end lost 0 bases, and 11 bases lay between the germline ends. Here the CDR3 DNA reads TGTGCCAGCAGTGCACGGGACGCCAGCACAGATACGCAGTATTTT. Translation gives CASSARDASTDTQYF.

This clonotype was seen repeatedly, ten times or more. The chain is built from TRBV20-1 and TRBJ2-3, with a possible D match to TRBD2 (6 bases). V lost 4 bases to trimming and J lost 0 bases, with 29 bases between them. Germline CDR1 reads DFQATT; CDR2 reads SNEGSKA (reference sequence). The CDR3 runs to 20 residues. CDR3 region: CSATPRGASAPTESTDTQYF. The CDR3 coding sequence is TGCAGTGCTACACCTCGCGGGGCTTCCGCTCCCACGGAAAGCACAGATACGCAGTATTTT.

There are a few counts of this clonotype. This sequence joins TRBV27 and TRBJ2-1; 10 nucleotides line up with TRBD1. There are 17 residues in the CDR3. CDR1 and CDR2 (germline): MNHEY, SMNVEV (reference sequence). Trimming removed 4 bases from V and 3 bases from J; junction bases left unmatched: 9. CDR3 nucleotide sequence: TGTGCCAGCAGTTGGAACGGACAGGGGGGTTTCTACAATGAGCAGTTCTTC. Its protein is CASSWNGQGGFYNEQFF.

This clonotype came up a few times. V and J are TRBV6-2 or TRBV6-3 and TRBJ2-1; a possible D gene is TRBD2 (5 bases). The CDR3 consists of 13 residues. Germline-derived CDR1 and CDR2 are MNHEY and SVGEGT. With 7 bases removed from V and 9 bases from J, the gap between germline ends came to 16 bases. CDR3 coding DNA: TGTGCCAGCACGCTGGCAGGAGGTGGTGAGCAGTTCTTC. It specifies CASTLAGGGEQFF.

This clonotype was seen more than once but under ten times. The chain is built from TRBV15 and TRBJ2-1; D gene unclear. The CDR3 runs 14 residues. Germline V CDR1 and CDR2: LNHNV, YYDKDF (reference sequence). Trimming cost V 0 bases and J 4 bases, with 7 bases left between them. CDR3 coding DNA: TGTGCCACCAGCAGAGATCGAGATTACAATGAGCAGTTCTTC. Translating it yields CATSRDRDYNEQFF.

This clonotype has at least ten counts. The chain carries TRBV2 and TRBJ2-1; D assignment may be TRBD1 or TRBD2 (5 bases each). CDR1 and CDR2 from the germline V gene are SNHLY and FYNNEI. Trimming took off 6 bases at V and 0 bases at J, with 18 bases between the two ends. The CDR3 has 17 residues. The CDR3 region is CASSLPGRLGSYNEQFF. As DNA, the CDR3 is TGTGCCAGCAGCCTACCGGGGCGCCTAGGCTCCTACAATGAGCAGTTCTTC.

This clonotype was seen many times. The V and J genes are TRBV15 and TRBJ2-7; possible D gene TRBD1, 6 bases. The CDR3 sequence is 15 residues long. V was pared by 3 bases and J by 3 bases, with 15 bases between. Germline loops: CDR1 LNHNV, CDR2 YYDKDF (reference sequence). The CDR3 protein is CATSRGLGGNYEQYF. As DNA, the CDR3 is TGTGCCACCAGCAGGGGGTTAGGGGGTAACTACGAGCAGTACTTC.

This clonotype has a handful of counts. The chain is built from TRBV6-1 and TRBJ2-1, with TRBD2 matching over 7 bases. J gave up 9 bases and V 10 bases, and 15 bases lay outside the gene matches. Germline V CDR1 and CDR2: MNHNS, SASEGT. The CDR3 covers 14 residues. CDR3 in DNA: TGTGCCATCCACGACGGGGGGAGGGTATTTGAGCAGTTCTTC. Its translation is CAIHDGGRVFEQFF.

This clonotype has just a few counts. The chain has TRBV3-1 and TRBJ1-2; TRBD1 matches 8 bases. CDR1 LGHDT and CDR2 YNNKEL come from the germline V gene (reference sequence). The CDR3 runs 16 residues. After removal of 1 base from V and 6 bases from J, the junction contained 10 bases not matched to a gene. This CDR3 is CASSQGTGRGGNGYTF. In DNA form, the CDR3 reads TGTGCCAGCAGCCAAGGGACAGGGAGGGGAGGTAATGGCTACACCTTC.